These 22 T cell receptor beta chains came from one sample sequenced in a study of blood T cells in healthy people across ages. Through a sample-barcoded 5' primer and a J-beta primer mix, a second PCR was run for roughly 7 to 11 cycles. TCRdb ran MiXCR on the 5' RACE reads and lists one entry per CDR3 protein. The table shows about 840,000 distinct CDR3 sequences, with 25% to 35% occurring only once. The data were also submitted as part of a second study, on T cells of mothers and their children.

Sequencing was performed on blood. Receptor source: a woman aged 40 to 50 in good health.

The chain uses TRBV27 and TRBJ1-6; D ambiguous. CDR1 MNHEY and CDR2 SMNVEV come from the germline V gene (reference sequence). The germline V and J ends were trimmed by 6 bases and 9 bases, with 9 bases remaining between them. This CDR3 has 12 residues. The CDR3 protein is CASSRTRSPLHF. The DNA for the CDR3 is TGTGCCAGCAGCCGAACGCGTTCACCCCTCCACTTT.

This clonotype was observed many times. The chain has TRBV4-3 and TRBJ1-2; D is undetermined. Trimming shortened V by 0 bases and J by 4 bases, and 15 bases separated the two germline ends. The CDR3 totals 16 residues. The germline gives CDR1 LGHNA, CDR2 YSLEER. The CDR3 spells CASSQDPPGVGYGYTF. CDR3 coding DNA: TGCGCCAGCAGCCAAGATCCGCCGGGCGTCGGCTATGGCTACACCTTC.

About this clonotype itself: This sequence may be a read error, since a much larger clone differs from it by one base. The chain combines TRBV6-2 or TRBV6-3 with TRBJ2-2, with D maybe TRBD2 (6 bases). CDR1 and CDR2 from the germline V gene are MNHEY and SVGEGT. This CDR3 comprises 14 residues. V was shortened by 2 bases and J by 6 bases, with 10 bases between the two germline ends. The CDR3 region is CASSYTEGPGELFF. The CDR3 DNA sequence: TGTGCCAGCAGTTACACGGAGGGCCCCGGGGAGCTGTTTTTT.

This clonotype has a handful of counts. The J gene is TRBJ2-7, the V gene TRBV3-1; a possible D gene is TRBD1 (5 bases). Trimming left V 8 bases short and J 0 bases short, with 14 bases between. Germline V gene sequence: CDR1 LGHDT, CDR2 YNNKEL (reference sequence). The CDR3 loop spans 14 amino acids. The CDR3 DNA reads TGTGCCAGCGGCTTGACAGATGACTCCTACGAGCAGTACTTC. Translated: CASGLTDDSYEQYF.

This clonotype has more than one count but fewer than ten. A read error is possible here, since a much larger clone lies one base away. The chain has TRBV6-1 and TRBJ2-6; no clear D gene. The V gene's germline CDR1 is MNHNS and CDR2 SASEGT. The length of the CDR3 is 15 residues. The CDR3 DNA reads TGTGCCGGCAGTGGAGTAAATTCTGGGGCCAACGTCCTGACTTTC. Protein product: CAGSGVNSGANVLTF.

Many counts were recorded for this clonotype. V usage is TRBV28 and J usage is TRBJ1-2; no clear D gene. With 4 bases removed from V and 8 bases from J, the gap between germline ends came to 11 bases. In germline, CDR1 is MDHEN, CDR2 SYDVKM. The CDR3 has 12 amino acids. The CDR3 reads CASSSLTRGYTF. CDR3 in DNA: TGTGCCAGCAGTTCCCTGACTAGAGGCTACACCTTC.

This clonotype has more than one count but fewer than ten. This chain connects TRBV15 to TRBJ2-5, with TRBD1 identical over 7 bases. CDR3 length: 14 amino acids. Germline V gene data show CDR1 as LNHNV and CDR2 as YYDKDF (reference sequence). V shed 5 bases, J shed 5 bases, and the junction held 8 bases outside the gene matches. In DNA form, the CDR3 reads TGTGCCACCAGCGTACAGGGGACGAGGGAGACCCAGTACTTC. Translated: CATSVQGTRETQYF.

V gene TRBV12-3 or TRBV12-4 combines with J gene TRBJ2-2; unclear D gene. The CDR3 consists of 13 residues. Trimming removed 3 bases from V and 6 bases from J, with 8 bases in between. CDR3 sequence (DNA): TGTGCCAGCAGTTTCTTCGGTGCCGGGGAGCTGTTTTTT. It encodes CASSFFGAGELFF.

In DNA, the CDR3 is TGTGCCAGCAGTCCCATGGGGGGCGGGTACAATGAGCAGTACTTC. This sequence encodes CASSPMGGGYNEQYF. The J gene is TRBJ2-1, the V gene TRBV2; the D gene could be TRBD1 or TRBD2 (6 bases each). The J call is doubtful: the DNA matches TRBJ2-7 better. The germline V gene encodes CDR1 SNHLY and CDR2 FYNNEI. This CDR3 comprises 15 residues.

The gene calls are TRBV7-2 and TRBJ2-5, with a tentative D call TRBD1 (6 bases). The germline V gene encodes CDR1 SGHTA and CDR2 FQGNSA. Trimming left V 2 bases short and J 3 bases short, with 10 bases between. The CDR3 has 14 residues. Here the CDR3 reads CASSLQGLEETQYF. CDR3 nucleotides: TGTGCCAGCAGCTTACAGGGGCTAGAAGAGACCCAGTACTTC.

Worth noting for this clonotype: This sequence may be a read error, since a much larger clone differs from it by one base. The CDR3 bases are TGTGCCTGGAGTCCCTTCGGGGTTTTGCACGCTAAGCATAGCACAGATGCGCAGTATTTT. It translates to CAWSPFGVLHAKHSTDAQYF. The J gene is TRBJ2-3, the V gene TRBV30; perhaps TRBD2 as D (5 bases). Germline assignment: CDR1 GTSNPN and CDR2 SVGIG (reference sequence). This CDR3 is 20 amino acids long.

The rearrangement joins TRBV12-3 or TRBV12-4 to TRBJ2-1; weak D call: TRBD2 (7 bases). This CDR3 contains 15 residues. V was cut by 7 bases and J by 6 bases, with 19 bases left in between. CDR3 amino acids: CASTSLGGAANEQFF. The CDR3 nucleotides read TGTGCCAGCACCTCTCTTGGGGGGGCCGCCAATGAGCAGTTCTTC.

This clonotype was picked up a small number of times. The V call is TRBV20-1, the J call TRBJ1-5, with D possibly TRBD1 on 6 matching bases. Trimming left V 4 bases short and J 4 bases short, with 11 bases between. The CDR3 covers 13 residues. Per the germline V gene, CDR1 is DFQATT and CDR2 is SNEGSKA (reference sequence). The CDR3 coding sequence is TGCAGTGCTATCGACAGGATGAATCAGCCCCAGCATTTT. Translated: CSAIDRMNQPQHF.

The gene calls are TRBV2 and TRBJ2-1; 8 bases map to TRBD2. The germline CDR1 and CDR2 sequences are SNHLY and FYNNEI. J was trimmed by 0 bases and V by 6 bases; bases with no gene match: 7. The CDR3 runs 16 residues. The chain's CDR3 is CASRQMRGDSYNEQFF. CDR3 bases: TGTGCCAGCAGGCAGATGCGGGGGGACTCCTACAATGAGCAGTTCTTC.

This chain uses TRBV7-2 with TRBJ1-3; possible D gene TRBD1, 5 bases. V shed 6 bases and J shed 2 bases, with 11 bases lying between them. From germline, CDR1 is SGHTA and CDR2 FQGNSA. The CDR3 runs 14 residues. The CDR3 sequence is CASRDGGTGNTIYF. The CDR3 coding sequence is TGTGCCAGCAGGGACGGGGGGACTGGAAACACCATATATTTT.

With respect to this clonotype: At one boundary the junction diverges from the germline segment, which might be a read error. The chain recombines TRBV6-6 with TRBJ1-4; 8 bases match TRBD1. Germline values: CDR1 MNHNY, CDR2 SVGAGI (reference sequence). This CDR3 spans 17 amino acids. The CDR3, as DNA: TGTGCCAGCAGTTACGGGACAGGCCCTACAACTAATGAAAAACGGTTTTTT. Translated: CASSYGTGPTTNEKRFF.

J is TRBJ2-5 and V is TRBV27; TRBD1 aligns across 8 bases. The germline V gene encodes CDR1 MNHEY and CDR2 SMNVEV (reference sequence). The CDR3 sequence is 14 residues long. With V trimmed by 6 bases and J by 3 bases, 6 bases remained unmatched. The CDR3 DNA reads as TGTGCCAGCAGAGACAGGGGCTCGAAAGAGACCCAGTACTTC. As protein: CASRDRGSKETQYF.

CDR3 sequence reads: CASSPMGQETQYF. The CDR3 coding sequence is TGTGCCAGCTCACCAATGGGGCAAGAGACCCAGTACTTC. V usage is TRBV18 and J usage is TRBJ2-5; the D is unclear. CDR1 is KGHSH and CDR2 is LQKENI in the germline V gene. There are 13 residues in the CDR3. The V gene lost 2 bases and the J gene lost 2 bases, with 6 bases spanning the gap. Based on the CDR3 plus reference TRBV18 and TRBJ2-5, the full variable domain is NAGVMQNPRHLVRRRGQEARLRCSPMKGHSHVYWYRQLPEEGLKFMVYLQKENIIDESGMPKERFSAEFPKEGPSILRIQQVVRGDSAAYFCASSPMGQETQYFGPGTRLLVL.

The table lists this clonotype with a few counts. The CDR3 here is CASSRKDLNIQYF. In DNA form, the CDR3 reads TGTGCCAGCAGTAGGAAGGATCTAAACATTCAGTACTTC. The chain recombines TRBV28 with TRBJ2-4; unclear D gene. The V and J ends lost 5 bases and 6 bases respectively, with 11 bases between them. Germline V gene sequence: CDR1 MDHEN, CDR2 SYDVKM. CDR3 length: 13 amino acids.

This clonotype was seen a handful of times. The rearrangement links TRBV5-1 to TRBJ2-7, with 7 bases fitting TRBD1. Germline values: CDR1 SGHRS, CDR2 YFSETQ. The CDR3 contains 13 residues. V lost 4 bases, J lost 5 bases, and 6 bases stayed unmatched. CDR3 residues: CASSRTGMNEQYF. The CDR3 DNA follows: TGCGCCAGCAGCCGGACAGGAATGAACGAGCAGTACTTC. The entire variable domain, with the rest obtained from reference TRBV5-1 and TRBJ2-7, is as follows: KAGVTQTPRYLIKTRGQQVTLSCSPISGHRSVSWYQQTPGQGLQFLFEYFSETQRNKGNFPGRFSGRQFSNSRSEMNVSTLELGDSALYLCASSRTGMNEQYFGPGTRLTVT.

This clonotype was counted ten times or more. The chain recombines TRBV5-1 with TRBJ2-1; D is ambiguous. CDR3 length equals 15 residues. V was trimmed by 0 bases and J by 3 bases, leaving 10 bases between them. CDR1 and CDR2 from the germline V gene are SGHRS and YFSETQ. CDR3 loop: CASSLGRTGYNEQFF. For the CDR3, the DNA is TGCGCCAGCAGCTTGGGCCGGACCGGCTACAATGAGCAGTTCTTC. The variable domain in full, with the rest retrieved from reference TRBV5-1 and TRBJ2-1, is KAGVTQTPRYLIKTRGQQVTLSCSPISGHRSVSWYQQTPGQGLQFLFEYFSETQRNKGNFPGRFSGRQFSNSRSEMNVSTLELGDSALYLCASSLGRTGYNEQFFGPGTRLTVL.

To note about this clonotype: The junction and the germline gene differ at one end; a read error may be behind it. This chain links TRBV6-2 or TRBV6-3 with TRBJ2-7; TRBD2 agrees at 8 bases. The V gene's germline CDR1 is MNHEY and CDR2 SVGEGT. The CDR3 extends over 14 amino acids. The CDR3 DNA is TGTGCCGGCAGTTACGGGGGGGCCCTCTACGAGCAGTACTTC. Encoded protein: CAGSYGGALYEQYF.